These 18 T cell receptor beta chains were sequenced from one sample in a study of T-cell memory formation after mild COVID-19. TCRdb processed the 5' RACE reads anew with MiXCR; each CDR3 protein has one entry. The sample has about 180,000 distinct CDR3 sequences; less than 20% are singletons. Sequenced: PBMCs or a T cell subset sorted from them (not recorded which). Receptors originate from a man between 18 and 35 years old who had mild COVID-19 (a few samples of this study predate the infection). Cell type and time point are not known.

This clonotype was seen a handful of times. The rearrangement links TRBV7-9 to TRBJ2-7, with 8 bases matching TRBD1. The V and J ends lost 3 bases and 4 bases, in that order; junction bases with no gene match: 5. This CDR3 comprises 14 residues. Germline CDR1 reads SEHNR; CDR2 reads FQNEAQ (reference sequence). The CDR3 DNA reads as TGTGCCAGCAGCTTCACAGGGGGGACGTACGAGCAGTACGTC. It specifies CASSFTGGTYEQYV.

The gene calls are TRBV5-1 and TRBJ2-1; D unclear. V lost 4 bases and J 2 bases, leaving 10 bases between the germline ends. Germline V gene sequence: CDR1 SGHRS, CDR2 YFSETQ. CDR3 size: 14 residues. CDR3 coding DNA: TGCGCCAGCAGCCCCCCTGGGCCCTACAATGAGCAGTTCTTC. Translation gives CASSPPGPYNEQFF.

In nucleotides, the CDR3 is TGTGCCAGCAGCCTCCGCACAGGGACAGATACGCAGTATTTT. The encoded protein is CASSLRTGTDTQYF. The gene calls are TRBV12-3 or TRBV12-4 and TRBJ2-3; D might be TRBD1 (6 bases). The CDR3 consists of 14 residues. The V gene lost 6 bases and the J gene lost 3 bases, with 13 bases spanning the gap.

This clonotype occurred once. The chain couples TRBV19 to TRBJ2-1; D gene ambiguous. The CDR3 spans 11 residues. Trimming removed 2 bases from V and 9 bases from J, with 5 bases in between. Germline CDR1 reads LNHDA; CDR2 reads SQIVND (reference sequence). The CDR3 sequence is CASSISGEQFF. The CDR3 nucleotides read TGTGCCAGTAGTATATCCGGTGAGCAGTTCTTC.

V is TRBV12-3 or TRBV12-4 and J is TRBJ2-1; TRBD2 might be the D (6 bases). Trimming cost V 6 bases and J 4 bases, with 16 bases left between them. The CDR3 is made up of 15 amino acids. Written as DNA, the CDR3 is TGTGCCAGCAGAGGGCCTCGCGGGAAATACAATGAGCAGTTCTTC. Encoded protein: CASRGPRGKYNEQFF.

The J gene is TRBJ1-2, the V gene TRBV12-3 or TRBV12-4; D remains ambiguous. This CDR3 has 15 residues. The V end lost 3 bases, the J end lost 8 bases, and 19 bases lay between the germline ends. The CDR3, as DNA: TGTGCCAGCAGTTTGGTACCCAAAATCGATGGCGGCTACACCTTC. Its protein is CASSLVPKIDGGYTF.

The rearrangement joins TRBV12-3 or TRBV12-4 to TRBJ1-6; a possible D gene is TRBD1 (5 bases). V gave up 6 bases and J gave up 2 bases, with 11 bases separating them. The CDR3 contains 15 residues. CDR3 in amino acids: CASSQGVTYNSPLHF. CDR3 in DNA: TGTGCCAGCAGCCAGGGAGTTACCTATAATTCACCCCTCCACTTT.

This clonotype was seen a few times. The rearrangement joins TRBV3-1 to TRBJ2-3; 7 positions match TRBD1. V shed 4 bases and J 2 bases; nucleotides not matched to a gene: 9. CDR3 length equals 16 residues. Germline values: CDR1 LGHDT, CDR2 YNNKEL (reference sequence). This CDR3 is CASSRTPGQITDTQYF. CDR3 nucleotides: TGTGCCAGCAGCCGCACGCCGGGACAGATCACAGATACGCAGTATTTT.

This clonotype was found many times. The J gene is TRBJ2-3, the V gene TRBV20-1, with 9 bases aligning to TRBD2. The germline gives CDR1 DFQATT, CDR2 SNEGSKA (reference sequence). The CDR3 totals 15 residues. Trimming cost V 6 bases and J 0 bases; bases outside gene matches: 7. CDR3 in DNA: TGCAGTGCCCCGACTACTAGCGGGAGCACAGATACGCAGTATTTT. Translating it yields CSAPTTSGSTDTQYF.

This clonotype was detected a few times. The chain has TRBV12-3 or TRBV12-4 and TRBJ2-4, with 13 bases lining up with TRBD2. The CDR3 loop spans 15 amino acids. The trim removed 5 bases at V and 6 bases at J, leaving 4 bases unmatched. The DNA for the CDR3 is TGTGCCAGCAGTCTACTAGCGGGGGGGGTAAACATTCAGTACTTC. Translating gives CASSLLAGGVNIQYF.

This clonotype was detected many times. The V call is TRBV7-2, the J call TRBJ2-7; 9 nucleotides agree with TRBD1. The CDR3 is 14 amino acids. The trim removed 4 bases at V and 3 bases at J, leaving 4 bases unmatched. Germline CDR1 and CDR2: SGHTA and FQGNSA. For the CDR3, the DNA is TGTGCCAGCAGCTCCGGGACAGGGTACTACGAGCAGTACTTC. Translating gives CASSSGTGYYEQYF.

The rearrangement uses TRBV21-1 and TRBJ1-1; no DNA check was done on the table's D call, TRBD1. TRBV21-1 is noted as a pseudogene. The CDR3 contains 13 residues. CDR3 nucleotide sequence: TGTGCCAGCAGCCCATCCGGGACAGGTTGTGCTTTCTTT. Protein product: CASSPSGTGCAFF.

The chain employs TRBV7-3 and TRBJ1-2, with D maybe TRBD1 (6 bases). Per germline, CDR1 SGHTA and CDR2 FQGTGA. V was shortened by 8 bases and J by 8 bases, with 21 bases between the two germline ends. The CDR3 sequence is 14 residues long. CDR3 residues: CASGPREGDRGYTF. The CDR3 coding sequence is TGTGCCAGCGGACCCCGAGAGGGGGATCGGGGCTACACCTTC.

The chain combines TRBV6-2 or TRBV6-3 with TRBJ1-1; maybe TRBD1 (5 bases). V lost 7 bases, J lost 1 base, and 16 bases lay in between. This CDR3 region has 15 residues. Germline values: CDR1 MNHEY, CDR2 SVGEGT. CDR3 DNA: TGTGCCAGCACACAAAGTGGGGCTTGGAACACTGAAGCTTTCTTT. This codes for CASTQSGAWNTEAFF.

Only a few counts were recorded for this clonotype. The chain uses TRBV29-1 and TRBJ2-3, with TRBD2 identical over 8 bases. Per the germline V gene, CDR1 is SQVTM and CDR2 is ANQGSEA. The CDR3 is made up of 12 amino acids. J was trimmed by 5 bases and V by 2 bases; bases with no gene match: 0. The CDR3 DNA sequence: TGCAGCGTTGAACGGGGGGGAGATACGCAGTATTTT. It encodes CSVERGGDTQYF.

This clonotype was counted between two and nine times. This sequence joins TRBV5-1 and TRBJ1-1; 7 bases map to TRBD1. Per germline, CDR1 SGHRS and CDR2 YFSETQ. This CDR3 is 13 amino acids long. V shed 6 bases and J 2 bases; nucleotides not matched to a gene: 4. The CDR3 DNA follows: TGCGCCAGCAAGCGGGACAGCAACACTGAAGCTTTCTTT. Protein product: CASKRDSNTEAFF.

This clonotype was observed a handful of times. CDR3 sequence: CASSPGGRSYEQYV. The CDR3 coding sequence is TGCGCCAGCAGCCCCGGGGGTAGGAGCTACGAGCAGTACGTC. J is TRBJ2-7 and V is TRBV5-1; a possible D gene is TRBD2 (6 bases). This CDR3 is 14 amino acids long. Between the trimmed V and J ends, which lost 4 bases and 3 bases, there was a span of 14 bases. Germline lookup yields CDR1 SGHRS and CDR2 YFSETQ.

The CDR3: CASSPGTGGWDTIYF. DNA of the CDR3: TGTGCCAGCAGCCCTGGGACAGGGGGTTGGGACACCATATATTTT. The chain combines TRBV12-3 or TRBV12-4 with TRBJ1-3; 11 bases are shared with TRBD1. The CDR3 has 15 residues. V shed 6 bases and J 8 bases; nucleotides not matched to a gene: 9.